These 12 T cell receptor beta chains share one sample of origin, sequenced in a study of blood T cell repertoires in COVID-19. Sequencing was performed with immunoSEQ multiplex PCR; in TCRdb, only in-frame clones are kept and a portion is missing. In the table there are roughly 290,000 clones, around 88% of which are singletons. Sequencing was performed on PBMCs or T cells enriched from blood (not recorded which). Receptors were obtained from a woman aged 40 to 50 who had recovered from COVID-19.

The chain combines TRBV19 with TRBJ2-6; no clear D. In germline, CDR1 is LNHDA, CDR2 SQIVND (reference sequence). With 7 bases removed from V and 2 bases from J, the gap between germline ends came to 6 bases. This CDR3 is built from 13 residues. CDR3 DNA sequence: TGTGCCAGTACTAATACTGGGGCCAACGTCCTGACTTTC. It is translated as CASTNTGANVLTF. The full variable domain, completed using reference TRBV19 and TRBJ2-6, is DGGITQSPKYLFRKEGQNVTLSCEQNLNHDAMYWYRQDPGQGLRLIYYSQIVNDFQKGDIAEGYSVSREKKESFPLTVTSAQKNPTAFYLCASTNTGANVLTFGAGSRLTVL.

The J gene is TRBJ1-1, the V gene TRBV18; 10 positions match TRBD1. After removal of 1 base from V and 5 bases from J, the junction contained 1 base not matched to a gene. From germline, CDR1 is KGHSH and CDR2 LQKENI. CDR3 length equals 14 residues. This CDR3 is CASSPQGQGTEAFF. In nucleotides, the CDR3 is TGTGCCAGCTCACCACAGGGACAGGGGACTGAAGCTTTCTTT.

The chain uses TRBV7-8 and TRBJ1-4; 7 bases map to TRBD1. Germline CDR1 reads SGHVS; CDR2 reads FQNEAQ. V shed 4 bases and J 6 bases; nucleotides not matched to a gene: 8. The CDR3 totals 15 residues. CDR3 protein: CASSYLTGSDEKLFF. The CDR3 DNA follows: TGTGCCAGCAGCTACCTGACAGGGTCGGATGAAAAACTGTTTTTT.

The CDR3 reads CASSPRETGELFF. CDR3 DNA sequence: TGTGCCAGCAGTCCGCGGGAGACCGGGGAGCTGTTTTTT. The V call is TRBV12-3 or TRBV12-4, the J call TRBJ2-2; 7 nucleotides agree with TRBD2. The CDR3 runs to 13 residues. The V segment lost 5 bases and the J segment 5 bases; nucleotides outside the gene matches: 2.

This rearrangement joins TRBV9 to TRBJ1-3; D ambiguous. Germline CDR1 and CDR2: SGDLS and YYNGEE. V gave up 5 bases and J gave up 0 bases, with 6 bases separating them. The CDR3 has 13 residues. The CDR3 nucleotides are TGTGCCAGCAGTCGGAGCTCTGGAAACACCATATATTTT. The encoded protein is CASSRSSGNTIYF. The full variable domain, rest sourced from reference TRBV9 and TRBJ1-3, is DSGVTQTPKHLITATGQRVTLRCSPRSGDLSVYWYQQSLDQGLQFLIQYYNGEERAKGNILERFSAQQFPDLHSELNLSSLELGDSALYFCASSRSSGNTIYFGEGSWLTVV.

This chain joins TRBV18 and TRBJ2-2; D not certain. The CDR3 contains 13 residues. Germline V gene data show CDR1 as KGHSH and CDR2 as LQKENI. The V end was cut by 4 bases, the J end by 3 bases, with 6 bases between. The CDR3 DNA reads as TGTGCCAGCTCACTCCCGGACACCGGGGAGCTGTTTTTT. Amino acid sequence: CASSLPDTGELFF.

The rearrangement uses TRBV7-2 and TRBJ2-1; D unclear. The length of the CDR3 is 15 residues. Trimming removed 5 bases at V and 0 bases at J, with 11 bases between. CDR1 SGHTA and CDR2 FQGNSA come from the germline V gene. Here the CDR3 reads CASSLQVGSYNEQFF. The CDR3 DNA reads TGTGCCAGCAGCCTCCAGGTCGGCTCCTACAATGAGCAGTTCTTC.

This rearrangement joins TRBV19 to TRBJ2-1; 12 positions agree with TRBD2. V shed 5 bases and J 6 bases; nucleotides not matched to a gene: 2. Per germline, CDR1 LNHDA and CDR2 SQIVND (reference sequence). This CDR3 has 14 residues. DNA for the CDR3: TGTGCCAGTAGTCTAGCGGGAGGGGGCAATGAGCAGTTCTTC. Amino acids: CASSLAGGGNEQFF.

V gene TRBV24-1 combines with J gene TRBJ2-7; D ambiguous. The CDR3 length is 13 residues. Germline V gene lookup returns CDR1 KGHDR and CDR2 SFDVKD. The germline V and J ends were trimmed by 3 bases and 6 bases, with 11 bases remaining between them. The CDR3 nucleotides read TGTGCCACCAGTGATCCTGTAGCCGCCGAGCAGTACTTC. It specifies CATSDPVAAEQYF.

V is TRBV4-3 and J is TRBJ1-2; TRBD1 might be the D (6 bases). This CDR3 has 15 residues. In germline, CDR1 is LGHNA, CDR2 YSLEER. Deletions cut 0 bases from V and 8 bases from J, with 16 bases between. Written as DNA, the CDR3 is TGCGCCAGCAGCCAAGATGCACAGGGCAGGGGAGGCTACACCTTC. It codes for CASSQDAQGRGGYTF.

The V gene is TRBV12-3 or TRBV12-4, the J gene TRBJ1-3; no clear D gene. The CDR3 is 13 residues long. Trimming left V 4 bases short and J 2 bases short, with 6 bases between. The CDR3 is CASSYSTGNTIYF. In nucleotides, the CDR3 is TGTGCCAGCAGTTACTCAACTGGAAACACCATATATTTT.

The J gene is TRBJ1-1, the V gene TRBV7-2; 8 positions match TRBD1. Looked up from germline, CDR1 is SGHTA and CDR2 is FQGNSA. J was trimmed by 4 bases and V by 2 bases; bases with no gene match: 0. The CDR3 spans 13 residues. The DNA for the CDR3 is TGTGCCAGCAGCTTAACAGGGGGCACTGAAGCTTTCTTT. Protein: CASSLTGGTEAFF.